The clone carrying this T cell receptor beta chain was seen at least ten times. Its antigen is as yet unknown. TCRdb fed the 5' RACE reads into MiXCR, producing one record per CDR3 protein. The repertoire holds approximately 550,000 distinct CDR3 sequences, about 12% seen once, with nearly 7% in the top ten. The data originate from a study of CD8 T cells in ankylosing spondylitis. Findings and caveats of the study: Blood of patients with ankylosing spondylitis appeared to be characterized by a TCR beta motif of eight highly homologous variants.

Germline CDR1 and CDR2: MGHRA and YSYEKL. The CDR3 covers 17 residues. After removal of 2 bases from V and 2 bases from J, the junction contained 6 bases not matched to a gene. This TCR was sampled from a male donor with ankylosing spondylitis. Specimen: blood, either unsorted or a sorted T cell fraction (not recorded which). The chain uses TRBV4-1 and TRBJ1-2, with 12 bases matching TRBD1. CDR3: CASSQPGQGASNYGYTF. The CDR3 DNA reads as TGCGCCAGCAGCCAACCGGGACAGGGGGCCTCCAACTATGGCTACACCTTC.